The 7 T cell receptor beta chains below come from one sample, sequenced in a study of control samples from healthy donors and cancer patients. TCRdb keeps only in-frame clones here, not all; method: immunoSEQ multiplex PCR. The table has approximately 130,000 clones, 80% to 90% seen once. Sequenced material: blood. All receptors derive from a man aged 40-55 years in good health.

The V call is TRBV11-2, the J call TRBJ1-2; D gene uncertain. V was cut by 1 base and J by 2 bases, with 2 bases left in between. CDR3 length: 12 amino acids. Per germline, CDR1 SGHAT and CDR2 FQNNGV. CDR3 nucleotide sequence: TGTGCCAGCAGCTTAGGAAACTATGGCTACACCTTC. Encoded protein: CASSLGNYGYTF. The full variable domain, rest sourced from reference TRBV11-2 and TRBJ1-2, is EAGVAQSPRYKIIEKRQSVAFWCNPISGHATLYWYQQILGQGPKLLIQFQNNGVVDDSQLPKDRFSAERLKGVDSTLKIQPAKLEDSAVYLCASSLGNYGYTFGSGTRLTVV.

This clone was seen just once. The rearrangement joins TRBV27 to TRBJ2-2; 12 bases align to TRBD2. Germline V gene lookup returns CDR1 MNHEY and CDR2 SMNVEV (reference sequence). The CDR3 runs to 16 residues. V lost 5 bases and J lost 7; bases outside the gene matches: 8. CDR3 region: CASSPSGGALIGELFF. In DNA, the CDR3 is TGTGCCAGCAGTCCTAGCGGGGGGGCCTTGATCGGGGAGCTGTTTTTT.

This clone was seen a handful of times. In DNA, the CDR3 is TGTGCCAGCAGAAAAATGGCGGGCGAGCAGTACTTC. Its protein is CASRKMAGEQYF. The chain links TRBV27 to TRBJ2-7, with a tentative D call TRBD2 (5 bases). Germline lookup yields CDR1 MNHEY and CDR2 SMNVEV (reference sequence). This CDR3 is built from 12 residues. V was clipped by 6 bases and J by 6 bases, with 12 bases between them.

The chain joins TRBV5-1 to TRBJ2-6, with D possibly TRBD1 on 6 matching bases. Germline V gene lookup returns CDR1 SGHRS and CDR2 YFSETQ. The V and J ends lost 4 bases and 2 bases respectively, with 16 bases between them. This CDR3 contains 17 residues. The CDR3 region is CASSPETGPTGANVLTF. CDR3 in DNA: TGCGCCAGCAGCCCCGAGACAGGTCCAACTGGGGCCAACGTCCTGACTTTC.

CDR3 sequence: CASSAGTANTGELFF. DNA of the CDR3: TGTGCCAGCAGCGCCGGGACAGCGAACACCGGGGAGCTGTTTTTT. This rearrangement joins TRBV11-1 to TRBJ2-2; 7 bases map to TRBD1. Unmatched junction bases numbered 3, after V lost 5 bases and J lost 0 bases. The CDR3 sequence is 15 residues long. CDR1 and CDR2 (germline): SGHAT, FQDESV (reference sequence).

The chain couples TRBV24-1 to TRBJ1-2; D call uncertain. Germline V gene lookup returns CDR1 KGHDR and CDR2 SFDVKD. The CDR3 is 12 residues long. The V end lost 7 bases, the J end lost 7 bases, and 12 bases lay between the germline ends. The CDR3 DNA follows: TGTGCCACCAGGGCAAGTGCGGGTGGCTACACCTTC. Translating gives CATRASAGGYTF.

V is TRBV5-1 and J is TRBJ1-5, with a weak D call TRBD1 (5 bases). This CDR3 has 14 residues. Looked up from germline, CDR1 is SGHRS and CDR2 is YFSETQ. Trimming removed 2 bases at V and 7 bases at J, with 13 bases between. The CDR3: CASSLGAGGQPQHF. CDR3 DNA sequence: TGCGCCAGCAGCTTAGGGGCAGGCGGCCAGCCCCAGCATTTT. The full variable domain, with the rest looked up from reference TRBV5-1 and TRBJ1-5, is KAGVTQTPRYLIKTRGQQVTLSCSPISGHRSVSWYQQTPGQGLQFLFEYFSETQRNKGNFPGRFSGRQFSNSRSEMNVSTLELGDSALYLCASSLGAGGQPQHFGDGTRLSIL.